The clone carrying this TCR beta chain has just a few counts. What it binds is not known. This record belongs to a study of beta chain features in type 1 diabetes. General study points: PCR might favor shorter templates, but any such skew would affect patients and controls equally. Insertion counts at VDJ junctions were lower in type 1 diabetes patients, who also showed more deletions there. A moderate, significant TCRB CDR3 shortening appeared in type 1 diabetes across four CD4+ subsets.

The V gene lost 5 bases and the J gene lost 6 bases, with 7 bases spanning the gap. CDR1 MNHEY and CDR2 SMNVEV come from the germline V gene (reference sequence). This CDR3 comprises 12 residues. The sequenced template was cDNA made from the entire isolated RNA. Clones were read by immunoSEQ multiplex PCR, and TCRdb kept only the in-frame ones, dropping some. The table includes over 650,000 clones, around 15% detected once. Sequencing used naive CD4+ T cells from blood. The J gene is TRBJ2-2, the V gene TRBV27; a weak D match, TRBD1 (5 bases). The source is a man aged 18 to 29 with type 1 diabetes. The CDR3 region has the DNA TGTGCCAGCAGTAAACAGGCCGGGGAGCTGTTTTTT. As protein: CASSKQAGELFF.